What follows are 32 T cell receptor beta chains derived from one specimen sequenced in a study of cytomegalovirus exposure and HLA in healthy donors. 60 Vbeta and 13 Jbeta primers were used in PCR. The method was immunoSEQ multiplex PCR; TCRdb's version includes in-frame clones alone and lacks a portion of them. The table includes fewer than 200,000 clones, around 80% detected once. The sequenced sample consisted of PBMCs. Every receptor here comes from a female donor in good health and CMV-seronegative.

Comment on this clone: One end of the junction fails to match germline, which may point to a read error. V and J are TRBV30 and TRBJ2-4, with D perhaps TRBD2 (5 bases). CDR1 is GTSNPN and CDR2 is SVGIG in the germline V gene (reference sequence). The CDR3 length is 12 residues. The DNA of the CDR3 is TGTGCCTGGAGCTCGGGGTCAAACAGTCAGTACTTC. It encodes CAWSSGSNSQYF.

This sequence joins TRBV6-1 and TRBJ1-2; no clear D gene. From germline, CDR1 is MNHNS and CDR2 SASEGT. V shed 3 bases and J shed 7 bases, with 18 bases lying between them. The CDR3 has 15 amino acids. In DNA, the CDR3 is TGTGCCAGCAGTGAGGCAACAGTTGAGCCTCGTGGCTACACCTTC. Protein: CASSEATVEPRGYTF.

V and J are TRBV13 and TRBJ2-2; TRBD2 is a possible D gene (5 bases). V was pared by 3 bases and J by 10 bases, with 30 bases between. The germline V gene encodes CDR1 PRHDT and CDR2 FYEKMQ (reference sequence). This CDR3 region has 19 residues. CDR3 residues: CASSLATPLGKYTVEELFF. As DNA, the CDR3 is TGTGCCAGCAGCTTGGCTACCCCACTCGGGAAATACACCGTCGAGGAGCTGTTTTTT.

This clone was counted only a few times. The V and J genes are TRBV18 and TRBJ1-4; 8 nucleotides agree with TRBD1. Per germline, CDR1 KGHSH and CDR2 LQKENI. The CDR3 has 13 residues. V shed 8 bases and J 5 bases; nucleotides not matched to a gene: 4. The DNA for the CDR3 is TGTGCCAGCCACAGGGGGTTAAATGAAAAACTGTTTTTT. Translation gives CASHRGLNEKLFF.

This clone was counted only a few times. V usage is TRBV28 and J usage is TRBJ2-3, with 8 bases that match TRBD1. The V segment lost 5 bases and the J segment 1 base; nucleotides outside the gene matches: 8. The CDR3 contains 16 residues. Germline V CDR1 and CDR2: MDHEN, SYDVKM. DNA for the CDR3: TGTGCCAGCAGTCTATTACCGGGACAGGGCACAGATACGCAGTATTTT. As protein: CASSLLPGQGTDTQYF.

The chain couples TRBV5-4 to TRBJ2-1; the match to TRBD2 covers 10 bases. Germline lookup yields CDR1 SGHNT and CDR2 YYREEE (reference sequence). The V gene end was trimmed by 3 bases and the J gene end by 0 bases; junction bases not matched to a gene: 12. The CDR3 covers 19 residues. CDR3 sequence (DNA): TGTGCCAGCAGCTCGGTGGGCTTAGCGGGAGGCCTCTCCTACAATGAGCAGTTCTTC. Translation gives CASSSVGLAGGLSYNEQFF. Full variable domain (missing parts from reference TRBV5-4 and TRBJ2-1): ETGVTQSPTHLIKTRGQQVTLRCSSQSGHNTVSWYQQALGQGPQFIFQYYREEENGRGNFPPRFSGLQFPNYSSELNVNALELDDSALYLCASSSVGLAGGLSYNEQFFGPGTRLTVL.

J is TRBJ1-5 and V is TRBV7-2, with D unclear. CDR1 SGHTA and CDR2 FQGNSA come from the germline V gene. The V and J ends lost 1 base and 4 bases respectively, with 8 bases between them. The CDR3 runs 14 residues. CDR3 nucleotides: TGTGCCAGCAGCTTAGGAGGGCGGAATCAGCCCCAGCATTTT. Its protein product is CASSLGGRNQPQHF. Full variable domain (remainder filled in from reference TRBV7-2 and TRBJ1-5): GAGVSQSPSNKVTEKGKDVELRCDPISGHTALYWYRQSLGQGLEFLIYFQGNSAPDKSGLPSDRFSAERTGGSVSTLTIQRTQQEDSAVYLCASSLGGRNQPQHFGDGTRLSIL.

This chain uses TRBV7-9 with TRBJ1-4; D possibly corresponds to TRBD1 (6 bases). Germline values: CDR1 SEHNR, CDR2 FQNEAQ (reference sequence). The V and J ends lost 5 bases and 8 bases respectively, with 21 bases between them. The CDR3 is 16 amino acids. Here the CDR3 reads CASSARGGAGEEKLFF. The CDR3 DNA sequence: TGTGCCAGCAGCGCCCGAGGGGGGGCAGGGGAGGAAAAACTGTTTTTT.

This clone was recorded only once. J is TRBJ1-5 and V is TRBV7-2, with no clear D. This CDR3 spans 13 amino acids. V lost 10 bases and J lost 0, with 10 bases in between. Germline V gene lookup returns CDR1 SGHTA and CDR2 FQGNSA. Here the CDR3 DNA reads TGTGCCACCTCCAGTGATAGCAATCAGCCCCAGCATTTT. It translates to CATSSDSNQPQHF.

This chain connects TRBV10-1 to TRBJ2-7; tentative D call: TRBD2 (6 bases). V lost 2 bases to trimming and J lost 0 bases, with 11 bases between them. The CDR3 runs 15 residues. Germline values: CDR1 WNHNN, CDR2 SYGVQD (reference sequence). The CDR3 region is CASSEPEGSSYEQYF. CDR3 nucleotide sequence: TGCGCCAGCAGTGAGCCGGAGGGGAGCTCCTACGAGCAGTACTTC.

The chain is built from TRBV15 and TRBJ2-5; no firm D call. V was trimmed by 5 bases and J by 1 base, leaving 11 bases between them. The V gene's germline CDR1 is LNHNV and CDR2 YYDKDF (reference sequence). This CDR3 has 14 amino acids. CDR3 nucleotide sequence: TGTGCCACCAGCCGATCGGGTTTCCAAGAGACCCAGTACTTC. This codes for CATSRSGFQETQYF.

V and J are TRBV19 and TRBJ2-1; 10 bases match TRBD2. CDR3 length equals 13 residues. CDR1 and CDR2 from the germline V gene are LNHDA and SQIVND (reference sequence). The V gene end was trimmed by 4 bases and the J gene end by 16 bases; junction bases not matched to a gene: 10. The CDR3 spells CASSTSRAGGLFF. The CDR3 DNA sequence: TGTGCCAGTAGTACCTCAAGAGCGGGGGGGCTTTTCTTC. Drawing the rest from reference TRBV19 and TRBJ2-1, the complete variable domain is DGGITQSPKYLFRKEGQNVTLSCEQNLNHDAMYWYRQDPGQGLRLIYYSQIVNDFQKGDIAEGYSVSREKKESFPLTVTSAQKNPTAFYLCASSTSRAGGLFFGPGTRLTVL.

The chain is built from TRBV6-5 and TRBJ2-7, with D possibly being TRBD2 (6 bases). Germline V gene data show CDR1 as MNHEY and CDR2 as SVGAGI. The CDR3 spans 12 residues. V lost 5 bases and J lost 12, with 17 bases in between. Written as DNA, the CDR3 is TGTGCCAGCAGTACCCCCCCGGGGAGGCTGTACTTC. This codes for CASSTPPGRLYF.

The rearrangement joins TRBV7-6 to TRBJ1-5; D is perhaps TRBD1 (6 bases). V lost 5 bases and J lost 9, with 20 bases in between. The CDR3 is 15 amino acids. CDR1 and CDR2 from the germline V gene are SGHVS and FNYEAQ. The CDR3 loop reads CASSPDTGGRGPQHF. DNA of the CDR3: TGTGCCAGCAGCCCAGATACGGGGGGGCGAGGGCCCCAGCATTTT.

For the CDR3, the DNA is TGTGCCAGCAGCTTAATATTGCACGGTTCCGGGGGGGCATCAGATACGCAGTATTTT. This translates into CASSLILHGSGGASDTQYF. V usage is TRBV7-9 and J usage is TRBJ2-3, with 8 bases aligning to TRBD2. The CDR3 extends over 19 amino acids. Germline values: CDR1 SEHNR, CDR2 FQNEAQ (reference sequence). Trimming at V came to 2 bases and at J to 4 bases, leaving 17 bases not matched to a gene.

The rearrangement joins TRBV9 to TRBJ2-3; D is unclear. In germline, CDR1 is SGDLS, CDR2 YYNGEE. CDR3 length: 14 amino acids. V shed 0 bases and J shed 6 bases, with 11 bases lying between them. CDR3 protein: CASSVVPLGDTQYF. CDR3 bases: TGTGCCAGCAGCGTAGTACCCCTCGGGGATACGCAGTATTTT.

V is TRBV29-1 and J is TRBJ2-5; D may be TRBD2 (6 bases). V shed 5 bases and J shed 10 bases, with 26 bases lying between them. The CDR3 runs 15 residues. Per germline, CDR1 SQVTM and CDR2 ANQGSEA. The CDR3 nucleotides read TGCAGCGTTACCAGCGGACTACCGATACCAAGAGACCAGTACTTC. Translating it yields CSVTSGLPIPRDQYF. Supplemented by reference TRBV29-1 and TRBJ2-5, the full variable domain reads SAVISQKPSRDICQRGTSLTIQCQVDSQVTMMFWYRQQPGQSLTLIATANQGSEATYESGFVIDKFPISRPNLTFSTLTVSNMSPEDSSIYLCSVTSGLPIPRDQYFGPGTRLLVL.

V usage is TRBV11-3 and J usage is TRBJ2-1; no clear D. The CDR3 is 13 amino acids. Germline CDR1 is SGHNT and CDR2 is YENEEA. V dropped 4 bases and J dropped 7 bases, with 11 bases sitting between them. The CDR3 protein is CASSSRQTNEQFF. The CDR3 DNA reads TGTGCCAGCAGCTCCCGACAAACGAATGAGCAGTTCTTC.

The chain is built from TRBV7-9 and TRBJ2-1, with 12 bases aligning to TRBD2. The V segment lost 1 base and the J segment 6 bases; nucleotides outside the gene matches: 7. CDR3 length: 17 amino acids. Germline CDR1 and CDR2: SEHNR and FQNEAQ (reference sequence). The CDR3 protein is CASSLVPSGRAGNEQFF. In DNA, the CDR3 is TGTGCCAGCAGCTTAGTCCCTAGCGGGAGGGCCGGCAATGAGCAGTTCTTC.

V and J are TRBV5-1 and TRBJ2-7; 7 nucleotides align to TRBD2. Germline CDR1 reads SGHRS; CDR2 reads YFSETQ. The CDR3 is 14 residues long. With V trimmed by 2 bases and J by 6 bases, 8 bases remained unmatched. CDR3 in amino acids: CASSFSAGNVEQYF. The CDR3 DNA is TGCGCCAGCAGCTTTTCAGCGGGAAACGTCGAGCAGTACTTC.

V usage is TRBV10-2 and J usage is TRBJ2-7, with TRBD2 identical over 11 bases. Germline V gives CDR1 WSHSY, CDR2 SAAADI. There are 15 residues in the CDR3. V dropped 3 bases and J dropped 4; count of bases not matched to a gene: 5. CDR3 residues: CASSETSGSSYEQYF. For the CDR3, the DNA is TGCGCCAGCAGTGAAACTAGCGGGAGTTCTTACGAGCAGTACTTC.

The V and J genes are TRBV15 and TRBJ1-2; D not resolved. Trimming took 0 bases from V and 3 from J, leaving 20 bases between them. This CDR3 contains 18 residues. Germline lookup yields CDR1 LNHNV and CDR2 YYDKDF (reference sequence). The CDR3: CATSRDLASTGKYYGYTF. DNA for the CDR3: TGTGCCACCAGCAGAGATCTCGCCTCAACCGGGAAGTACTATGGCTACACCTTC.

This sequence joins TRBV5-1 and TRBJ2-3; TRBD1 might be the D (6 bases). The ends were cut back, 4 bases at V and 2 bases at J, with 17 bases in the middle. This CDR3 comprises 16 residues. Germline V gives CDR1 SGHRS, CDR2 YFSETQ. The CDR3 DNA reads as TGCGCCAGCAGCGCCCCATCCACAGGGATCACAGATACGCAGTATTTT. This encodes CASSAPSTGITDTQYF. Using reference TRBV5-1 and TRBJ2-3 for the parts outside the CDR3, the full variable domain is KAGVTQTPRYLIKTRGQQVTLSCSPISGHRSVSWYQQTPGQGLQFLFEYFSETQRNKGNFPGRFSGRQFSNSRSEMNVSTLELGDSALYLCASSAPSTGITDTQYFGPGTRLTVL.

The chain joins TRBV28 to TRBJ2-6; D uncertain. Trimming took off 8 bases at V and 2 bases at J, with 13 bases between the two ends. CDR1 MDHEN and CDR2 SYDVKM come from the germline V gene. The CDR3 loop spans 15 amino acids. The CDR3 nucleotides read TGTGCCAGCGGGCAATCCGCCACTGGGGCCAACGTCCTGACTTTC. It codes for CASGQSATGANVLTF.

CDR3 sequence reads: CASRTGINQPQHF. CDR3 sequence (DNA): TGTGCCAGCCGGACAGGGATCAATCAGCCCCAGCATTTT. This rearrangement joins TRBV7-2 to TRBJ1-5, with 8 bases identical to TRBD1. The CDR3 has 13 residues. CDR1 SGHTA and CDR2 FQGNSA come from the germline V gene. J was trimmed by 3 bases and V by 8 bases; bases with no gene match: 3.

J is TRBJ1-5 and V is TRBV30; D uncertain. The V end lost 3 bases, the J end lost 3 bases, and 6 bases lay between the germline ends. Germline V gene data show CDR1 as GTSNPN and CDR2 as SVGIG (reference sequence). The length of the CDR3 is 12 residues. CDR3 bases: TGTGCCTGGAGCTACGTCAATCAGCCCCAGCATTTT. Amino acid sequence: CAWSYVNQPQHF.

The count of this clone is one. This chain uses TRBV2 with TRBJ2-1; weak D call: TRBD2 (5 bases). This CDR3 contains 15 residues. V dropped 1 base and J dropped 3 bases, with 10 bases sitting between them. Germline V gene lookup returns CDR1 SNHLY and CDR2 FYNNEI. The CDR3 sequence is CASSEGLAGYNEQFF. In DNA, the CDR3 is TGTGCCAGCAGTGAAGGGCTAGCAGGCTACAATGAGCAGTTCTTC.

This clone was observed a handful of times. The chain has TRBV28 and TRBJ2-2; perhaps TRBD1 as D (6 bases). Between the trimmed V and J ends, which lost 10 bases and 6 bases, there was a span of 18 bases. The length of the CDR3 is 14 residues. Germline lookup yields CDR1 MDHEN and CDR2 SYDVKM. CDR3 region: CATLGAGWAGELFF. As DNA, the CDR3 is TGTGCCACCTTGGGGGCAGGGTGGGCCGGGGAGCTGTTTTTT.

J is TRBJ2-3 and V is TRBV27, with 11 bases aligning to TRBD1. The germline V gene has CDR1 MNHEY and CDR2 SMNVEV (reference sequence). The CDR3 has 15 residues. Losses at the gene ends were 6 bases for V and 6 bases for J; bases not matched to a gene: 8. The CDR3 DNA is TGTGCCAGCAGGACCGGACAGGGGGCGTATGATACGCAGTATTTT. Its translation: CASRTGQGAYDTQYF.

V gene TRBV7-2 combines with J gene TRBJ2-5; D is unresolved. The CDR3 has 12 residues. V shed 2 bases and J shed 5 bases, with 6 bases lying between them. Per germline, CDR1 SGHTA and CDR2 FQGNSA. The CDR3 DNA reads TGTGCCAGCAGCTTAAGCCCCGAGACCCAGTACTTC. It is translated as CASSLSPETQYF.

CDR3 sequence (DNA): TGTGCCAGCAGCCAAACTAGCGGGATAAACACCGGGGAGCTGTTTTTT. Protein sequence: CASSQTSGINTGELFF. V gene TRBV7-2 combines with J gene TRBJ2-2, with 10 bases that match TRBD2. This CDR3 contains 16 residues. Germline V gives CDR1 SGHTA, CDR2 FQGNSA. The V and J ends lost 5 bases and 2 bases, in that order; junction bases with no gene match: 5.

The chain uses TRBV5-1 and TRBJ2-1; D gene ambiguous. The CDR3 extends over 13 amino acids. Germline CDR1 and CDR2: SGHRS and YFSETQ. The V gene lost 4 bases and the J gene lost 6 bases, with 11 bases spanning the gap. In nucleotides, the CDR3 is TGCGCCAGCAGCACGAACACCCTCAATGAGCAGTTCTTC. Translation: CASSTNTLNEQFF.